This TCR beta chain was identified in a study of cytomegalovirus exposure and HLA in healthy donors. Study-wide findings and caveats: Other equally common chains were less clonally expanded than HLA-associated TCR beta chains, a later analysis showed. Association of fewer than 20,000 TCR beta sequences with HLA alleles was found at 0.05 false discovery rate in a later analysis. Researchers reportedly found TCR beta sequences accurately predicted most subjects' HLA-A and HLA-B alleles.

Of note for this clone: Antigen specificity is unknown.

Germline V gene data show CDR1 as SEHNR and CDR2 as FQNEAQ (reference sequence). Trimming stripped 3 bases from V and 2 bases from J, with 14 bases between. CDR3 length: 15 residues. The PCR contained 60 Vbeta and 13 Jbeta primers. Method: immunoSEQ multiplex PCR; TCRdb's copy keeps in-frame clones and lacks some. The data hold about 160,000 clones, with about 88% observed a single time. J is TRBJ2-7 and V is TRBV7-9, with a tentative D call TRBD2 (5 bases). This TCR was recovered from a woman in her late teens or twenties in good health and CMV-seronegative. The sample was PBMCs. The CDR3 DNA reads as TGTGCCAGCAGCTTGGAAGGAGGTCTCACCTACGAGCAGTACTTC. Its protein product is CASSLEGGLTYEQYF.